These 8 T cell receptor beta chains share one sample of origin, sequenced in a study of PD-L1 blockade in urothelial cancer. The time point: pretreatment peripheral blood. Data came from immunoSEQ multiplex PCR; TCRdb stores just in-frame clones and leaves some out. The sample carries around 40,000 clones, roughly 92% recorded once. Sequencing was performed on PBMCs, taken around atezolizumab (anti-PD-L1) treatment. The receptors were gathered from an older woman with urothelial cancer.

The table lists this clone with a few counts. The rearrangement joins TRBV30 to TRBJ1-1; weak D call: TRBD1 (5 bases). Trimming took off 2 bases at V and 0 bases at J, with 10 bases between the two ends. From germline, CDR1 is GTSNPN and CDR2 SVGIG (reference sequence). The CDR3 is 14 amino acids. The CDR3 here is CAWSTGTVNTEAFF. CDR3 DNA: TGTGCCTGGAGTACAGGAACAGTGAACACTGAAGCTTTCTTT.

The chain employs TRBV7-2 and TRBJ1-1; 12 bases line up with TRBD1. This CDR3 has 14 residues. Unmatched junction bases numbered 2, after V lost 3 bases and J lost 6 bases. CDR1 is SGHTA, CDR2 FQGNSA, per germline. The CDR3 nucleotides are TGTGCCAGCAGCTTGGGACAGGGGGCCTCTGAAGCTTTCTTT. Translating gives CASSLGQGASEAFF.

The chain carries TRBV18 and TRBJ2-3, with 10 bases identical to TRBD2. V trimming: 1 base; J trimming: 0 bases; junction bases outside the gene matches: 10. The CDR3 extends over 19 amino acids. The V gene's germline CDR1 is KGHSH and CDR2 LQKENI. CDR3 sequence: CASSPRGLAEAASTDTQYF. The CDR3 DNA reads TGTGCCAGCTCACCACGCGGACTAGCGGAGGCGGCTAGCACAGATACGCAGTATTTT.

The V and J genes are TRBV19 and TRBJ1-1; D unclear. CDR1 and CDR2 from the germline V gene are LNHDA and SQIVND (reference sequence). This CDR3 is built from 13 residues. The V and J ends lost 5 bases and 5 bases respectively, with 12 bases between them. Here the CDR3 reads CASSHGVATEAFF. DNA for the CDR3: TGTGCCAGTAGTCACGGGGTTGCGACTGAAGCTTTCTTT. Based on the CDR3 plus reference TRBV19 and TRBJ1-1, the full variable domain is DGGITQSPKYLFRKEGQNVTLSCEQNLNHDAMYWYRQDPGQGLRLIYYSQIVNDFQKGDIAEGYSVSREKKESFPLTVTSAQKNPTAFYLCASSHGVATEAFFGQGTRLTVV.

J is TRBJ2-4 and V is TRBV7-2; D may be TRBD1 (6 bases). The germline V and J ends were trimmed by 5 bases and 1 base, with 9 bases remaining between them. The CDR3 covers 14 residues. Germline assignment: CDR1 SGHTA and CDR2 FQGNSA. This CDR3 reads CASSPGQAKNIQYF. The CDR3 DNA sequence: TGTGCCAGCAGCCCAGGACAGGCCAAAAACATTCAGTACTTC.

The J gene is TRBJ1-5, the V gene TRBV18, with 10 bases that match TRBD1. CDR3 length: 17 residues. The germline V gene has CDR1 KGHSH and CDR2 LQKENI. The ends lost 5 bases at V and 2 bases at J; junction bases unmatched: 9. The CDR3 region is CASSSGQGTSGNQPQHF. The CDR3 region has the DNA TGTGCCAGCTCATCGGGACAGGGGACGTCCGGCAATCAGCCCCAGCATTTT.

The chain is built from TRBV19 and TRBJ2-2, with D possibly matching TRBD1 (5 bases). CDR3 length: 15 amino acids. The germline CDR1 and CDR2 sequences are LNHDA and SQIVND (reference sequence). The ends were cut back, 3 bases at V and 0 bases at J, with 8 bases in the middle. The CDR3 reads CASSMGLANTGELFF. CDR3 DNA: TGTGCCAGTAGTATGGGGCTAGCGAACACCGGGGAGCTGTTTTTT.

The rearrangement joins TRBV5-1 to TRBJ1-1, with D perhaps TRBD1 (6 bases). CDR1 is SGHRS and CDR2 is YFSETQ in the germline V gene. This CDR3 is built from 14 residues. V lost 3 bases and J 3 bases, leaving 12 bases between the germline ends. The CDR3, as DNA: TGCGCCAGCAGCTCCACAGGGTTCCACACTGAAGCTTTCTTT. Amino acids: CASSSTGFHTEAFF.